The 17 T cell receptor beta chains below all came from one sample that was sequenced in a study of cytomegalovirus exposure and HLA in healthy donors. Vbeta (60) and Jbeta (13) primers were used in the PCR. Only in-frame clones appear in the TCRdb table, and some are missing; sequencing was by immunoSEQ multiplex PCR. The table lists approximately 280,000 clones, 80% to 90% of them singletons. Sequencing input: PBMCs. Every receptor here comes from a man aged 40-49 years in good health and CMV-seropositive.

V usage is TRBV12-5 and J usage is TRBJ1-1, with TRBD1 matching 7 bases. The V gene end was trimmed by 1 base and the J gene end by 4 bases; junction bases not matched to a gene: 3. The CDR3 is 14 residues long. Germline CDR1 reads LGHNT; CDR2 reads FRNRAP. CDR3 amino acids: CASGLGQGFTEAFF. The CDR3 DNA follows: TGTGCTAGTGGTTTGGGACAGGGTTTCACTGAAGCTTTCTTT.

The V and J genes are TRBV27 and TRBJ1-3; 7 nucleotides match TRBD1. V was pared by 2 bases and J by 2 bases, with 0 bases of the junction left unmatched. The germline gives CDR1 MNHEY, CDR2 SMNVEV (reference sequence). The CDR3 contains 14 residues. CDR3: CASSLQGAGNTIYF. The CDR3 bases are TGTGCCAGCAGTTTACAGGGGGCTGGAAACACCATATATTTT.

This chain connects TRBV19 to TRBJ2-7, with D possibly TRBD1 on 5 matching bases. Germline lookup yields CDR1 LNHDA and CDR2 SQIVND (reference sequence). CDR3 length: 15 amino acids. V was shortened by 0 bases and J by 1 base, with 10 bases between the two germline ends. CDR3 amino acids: CASSIDPQGSYEQYF. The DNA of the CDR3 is TGTGCCAGTAGTATAGATCCCCAGGGTTCCTACGAGCAGTACTTC.

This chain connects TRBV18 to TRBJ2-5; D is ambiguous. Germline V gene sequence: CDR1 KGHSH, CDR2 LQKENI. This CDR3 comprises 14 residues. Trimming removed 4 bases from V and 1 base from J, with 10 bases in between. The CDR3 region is CASSLQDLQETQYF. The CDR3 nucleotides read TGTGCCAGCTCACTTCAGGATCTCCAAGAGACCCAGTACTTC.

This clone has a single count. The CDR3 DNA reads as TGTGCCAGCAGCCCAAGGGGGCACACTGAAGCTTTCTTT. Amino acids: CASSPRGHTEAFF. The V and J genes are TRBV7-9 and TRBJ1-1; TRBD1 matches at 7 bases. V trimming: 5 bases; J trimming: 3 bases; junction bases outside the gene matches: 3. CDR1 SEHNR and CDR2 FQNEAQ come from the germline V gene (reference sequence). The CDR3 has 13 amino acids.

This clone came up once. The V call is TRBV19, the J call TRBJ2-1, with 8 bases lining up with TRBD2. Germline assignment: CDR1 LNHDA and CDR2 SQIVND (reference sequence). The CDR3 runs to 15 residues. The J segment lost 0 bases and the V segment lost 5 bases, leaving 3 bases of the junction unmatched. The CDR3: CASSGSGSSYNEQFF. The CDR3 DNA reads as TGTGCCAGTAGTGGAAGCGGGAGCTCCTACAATGAGCAGTTCTTC.

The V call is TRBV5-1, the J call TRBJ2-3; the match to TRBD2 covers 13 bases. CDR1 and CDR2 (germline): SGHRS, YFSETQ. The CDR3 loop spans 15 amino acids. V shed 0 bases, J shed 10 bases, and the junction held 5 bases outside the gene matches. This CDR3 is CASSLEGTSGNPQYF. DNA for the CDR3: TGCGCCAGCAGCTTGGAGGGGACTAGCGGGAACCCGCAGTATTTT.

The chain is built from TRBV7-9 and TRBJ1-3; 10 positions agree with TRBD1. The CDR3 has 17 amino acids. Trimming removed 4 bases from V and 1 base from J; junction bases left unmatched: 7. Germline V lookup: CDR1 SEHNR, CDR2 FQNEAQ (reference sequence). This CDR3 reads CASSYWTGGDSGNTIYF. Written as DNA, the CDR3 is TGTGCCAGCAGCTATTGGACAGGGGGAGATTCTGGAAACACCATATATTTT. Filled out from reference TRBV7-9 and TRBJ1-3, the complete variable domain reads DTGVSQNPRHKITKRGQNVTFRCDPISEHNRLYWYRQTLGQGPEFLTYFQNEAQLEKSRLLSDRFSAERPKGSFSTLEIQRTEQGDSAMYLCASSYWTGGDSGNTIYFGEGSWLTVV.

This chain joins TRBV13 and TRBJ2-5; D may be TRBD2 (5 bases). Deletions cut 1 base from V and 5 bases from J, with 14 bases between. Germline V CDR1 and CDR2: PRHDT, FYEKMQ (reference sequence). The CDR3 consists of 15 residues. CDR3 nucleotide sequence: TGTGCCAGCAGCTTAGTAAGGGAGATAGCGGAGACCCAGTACTTC. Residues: CASSLVREIAETQYF.

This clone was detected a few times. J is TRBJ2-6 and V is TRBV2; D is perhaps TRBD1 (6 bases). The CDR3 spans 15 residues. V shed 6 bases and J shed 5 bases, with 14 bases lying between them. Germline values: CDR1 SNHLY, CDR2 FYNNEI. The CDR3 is CASRNRDTWANVLTF. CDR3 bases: TGTGCCAGCAGAAACAGGGATACCTGGGCCAACGTCCTGACTTTC.

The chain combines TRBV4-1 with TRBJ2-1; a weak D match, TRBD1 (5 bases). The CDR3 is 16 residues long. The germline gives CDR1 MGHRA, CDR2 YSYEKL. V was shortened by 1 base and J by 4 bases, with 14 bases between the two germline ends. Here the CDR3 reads CASSQAATSGYNEQFF. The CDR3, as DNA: TGCGCCAGCAGCCAAGCAGCCACTTCAGGGTACAATGAGCAGTTCTTC.

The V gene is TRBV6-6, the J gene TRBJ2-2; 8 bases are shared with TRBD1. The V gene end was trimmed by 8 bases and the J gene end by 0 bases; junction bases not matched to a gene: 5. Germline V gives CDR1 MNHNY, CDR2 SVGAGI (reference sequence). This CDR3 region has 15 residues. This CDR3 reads CASLPGGTNTGELFF. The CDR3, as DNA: TGTGCCAGCCTTCCAGGGGGCACGAACACCGGGGAGCTGTTTTTT.

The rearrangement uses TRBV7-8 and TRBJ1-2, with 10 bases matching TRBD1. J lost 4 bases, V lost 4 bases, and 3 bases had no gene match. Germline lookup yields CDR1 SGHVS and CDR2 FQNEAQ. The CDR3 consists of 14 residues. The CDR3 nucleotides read TGTGCCAGCAGCTACCGGGACAGGGGCTATGGCTACACCTTC. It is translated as CASSYRDRGYGYTF.

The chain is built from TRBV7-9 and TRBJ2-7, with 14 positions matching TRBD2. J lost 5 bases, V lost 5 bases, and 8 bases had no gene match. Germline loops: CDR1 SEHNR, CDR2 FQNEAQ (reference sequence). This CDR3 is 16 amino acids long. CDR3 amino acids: CASSMMTSGRVDEQYF. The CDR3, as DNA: TGTGCCAGCAGCATGATGACTAGCGGGAGGGTCGACGAGCAGTACTTC.

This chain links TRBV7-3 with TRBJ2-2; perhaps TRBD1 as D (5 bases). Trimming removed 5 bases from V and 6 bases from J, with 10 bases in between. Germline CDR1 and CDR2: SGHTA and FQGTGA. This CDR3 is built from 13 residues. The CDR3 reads CASSPGLSGELFF. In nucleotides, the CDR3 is TGTGCCAGCAGCCCAGGGCTGTCCGGGGAGCTGTTTTTT. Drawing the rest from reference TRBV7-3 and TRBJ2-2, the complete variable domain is GAGVSQTPSNKVTEKGKYVELRCDPISGHTALYWYRQSLGQGPEFLIYFQGTGAADDSGLPNDRFFAVRPEGSVSTLKIQRTERGDSAVYLCASSPGLSGELFFGEGSRLTVL.

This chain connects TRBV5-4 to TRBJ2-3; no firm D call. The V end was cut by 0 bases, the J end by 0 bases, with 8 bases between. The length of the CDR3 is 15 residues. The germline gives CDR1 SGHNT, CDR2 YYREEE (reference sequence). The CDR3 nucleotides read TGTGCCAGCAGCTTGGGACATCAAAGCACAGATACGCAGTATTTT. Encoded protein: CASSLGHQSTDTQYF.

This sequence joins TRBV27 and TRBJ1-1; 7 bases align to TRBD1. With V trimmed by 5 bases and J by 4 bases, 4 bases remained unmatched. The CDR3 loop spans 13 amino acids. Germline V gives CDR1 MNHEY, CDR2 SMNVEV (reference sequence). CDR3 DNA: TGTGCCAGCAGTGTGGACAGGCCCACTGAAGCTTTCTTT. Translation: CASSVDRPTEAFF.